The clone carrying this T cell receptor beta chain was observed a few times. TCRdb's table, derived via immunoSEQ multiplex PCR, lists solely in-frame clones and lacks some. Among just over 250,000 clones listed, over 80% were seen once. The data derive from a study of blood T cell repertoires in COVID-19. V was cut by 0 bases and J by 1 base, with 15 bases left in between. This CDR3 is 17 amino acids long. Germline V CDR1 and CDR2: SGHTA, FQGNSA. The sample was peripheral blood. This TCR was recovered from a woman between 65 and 79 years old with COVID-19, enrolled during active disease. The chain links TRBV7-2 to TRBJ1-1; tentative D call: TRBD1 (6 bases). CDR3 DNA sequence: TGTGCCAGCAGCTTAGCGCTGGGGGGGGCCGGGAACACTGAAGCTTTCTTT. Translation gives CASSLALGGAGNTEAFF. The variable domain in full, with the rest retrieved from reference TRBV7-2 and TRBJ1-1, is GAGVSQSPSNKVTEKGKDVELRCDPISGHTALYWYRQSLGQGLEFLIYFQGNSAPDKSGLPSDRFSAERTGGSVSTLTIQRTQQEDSAVYLCASSLALGGAGNTEAFFGQGTRLTVV.